The subject of this entry is one T cell receptor beta chain. The antigen remains undetermined. This specimen comes from a study of chemoradiotherapy in HPV16-positive cancers. Regarding the study as a whole: For HPV16-positive patients, expanding HPV-responsive T cells associated with longer recurrence-free survival. Candidate HPV-specific clones and E7-related TCR motifs grew in tumor during treatment. HPV-specific T cells were functionally defined from only a couple of HPV16-positive patients.

Data came from immunoSEQ multiplex PCR; TCRdb stores just in-frame clones and leaves some out. The table shows more than 15,000 clones, with over 90% occurring only once. V lost 0 bases, J lost 9 bases, and 5 bases stayed unmatched. Germline values: CDR1 SQVTM, CDR2 ANQGSEA. The CDR3 totals 13 residues. V gene TRBV29-1 combines with J gene TRBJ2-1, with 7 positions matching TRBD2. The sample in question was blood, obtained from a patient who underwent chemoradiotherapy. The receptor was derived from a human donor with HPV-associated anogenital cancer. The DNA of the CDR3 is TGCAGCGTTGAAGATCTGGGGGGGGGTGAGCAGTTCTTC. Its translation: CSVEDLGGGEQFF.